This T cell receptor beta chain is drawn from a study of cytomegalovirus exposure and HLA in healthy donors. The wider study: In a later analysis, it was reported that the roughly 130 validation repertoires had been produced on the same platform as the roughly 700 repertoires belonging to the first cohort.

Whole-study findings and limits: Clusters of TCRs from the first cohort tended to co-occur in the 120 or so validation repertoires (as a later analysis found). Reports indicated that the classifier achieved high specificity and sensitivity in diagnosing cytomegalovirus status. The investigators catalogued some 160 TCR beta chains as cytomegalovirus-associated.

With V trimmed by 1 base and J by 2 bases, 6 bases remained unmatched. The CDR3 is 16 amino acids. CDR1 is SGHTA and CDR2 is FQGNSA in the germline V gene. The table lists this clone with a count of one. Antigen unknown. Assay: immunoSEQ multiplex PCR; the TCRdb copy retains only in-frame clones and omits some. The sample includes 130,000 or so clones, 85% to 90% of them seen just once. The rearrangement joins TRBV7-2 to TRBJ2-7; 9 bases match TRBD2. The sample taken for sequencing was PBMCs. The TCR originated in a woman aged 18-29 years in good health and CMV-seropositive. The CDR3 region is CASSLGGLAGTYEQYF. Here the CDR3 DNA reads TGTGCCAGCAGCTTAGGGGGACTAGCTGGAACCTACGAGCAGTACTTC.